This section outlines one TCR beta chain sequence together with its context. Its antigen has not been determined. The record has no base qualities; no much larger clone is one base away. The sample is drawn from a study of blood T cell repertoires in COVID-19 (dated by TCRdb to 2018 to 2021). Regarding the complete study: Samples covering the acute and convalescent phases of COVID-19 were provided by collaborators in the United States, Italy and Spain. Deeply sampled blood TCRbeta repertoires from subjects exposed to, actively infected with, or recovered from COVID-19 were included in the dataset. HLA class I and class II types, where available, came from metadata supplied by the sample provider rather than from assay-based typing. The material from the prospective study consisted of cDNA or gDNA derived from T cells, B-cell-depleted T cells, or PBMCs. The sample metadata nearly always contained a de-identified subject ID, COVID-19 status, age in years and sex. Samples were obtained from the ongoing ImmuneRACE study (first 160 participants) and from about 1,300 subjects provided by 6 global collaborators. The repertoires were released in a freely available public database meant as a resource for research on the immune response to SARS-CoV-2. The paper as a whole reports these results and caveats: The amount of clinical and demographic metadata varied by source and participant and was provided uncurated.

Participants in the prospective study were aged about 18 to 100 years, lived in more than 20 United States geographic areas, and enrolled through a virtual design. In the prospective study, cohorts were assigned on the basis of participant-reported clinical history obtained from a screening survey and a study questionnaire. For ImmuneRACE Cohort 3, a participant was defined as recovered based on two consecutive negative NP/OP PCR tests, clearance by a healthcare professional, or resolution of symptoms. In the prospective study, whole blood, serum and a nasopharyngeal or oropharyngeal swab were collected from each participant by mobile phlebotomists. Prospective study participants could optionally give additional blood draws and questionnaires over an approximately two-month period. Before DNA extraction, blood samples from the prospective study were shipped at room temperature or frozen. Trimming takes 6 bases from V and 0 bases from J, and the germline ends sit 9 bases apart. Reading the germline V gene gives CDR1 MNHEY and CDR2 SVGAGI. Spanning cysteine to phenylalanine, the CDR3 consists of 14 amino acids. Only CDR3 DNA remains: 42 bases, in frame from the first base.

The immunoSEQ Assay, a bias-controlled multiplex PCR, was used to amplify TCRbeta CDR3 regions from genomic DNA. The study's processing was this. Nucleated cell counts per sample were estimated from amplification of reference gene primers within the assay. To quantify the absolute abundance of each unique TCRbeta CDR3 rearrangement, sequence reads were collapsed and filtered. For each sample, productive Simpson clonality was calculated by taking the square root of Simpson's diversity index across productive rearrangements. TCRdb obtained this table from immuneACCESS and retained in-frame rearrangements with V and J assigned. These tables miss some clones; where compared with another copy, unresolved V genes account for less than half of the shortfall, and the remainder is unexplained. V, J and clone size were drawn from that table, and D and trimming were deduced from the DNA. In this sample the table shows some 400,000 clones, approximately 92% of which occur a single time. The top ten constitute 1% to 1.3% of the sample.

Recombination joined TRBV6-5 with TRBJ1-5, with the D gene call left open. The sequencing input was PBMCs or T cells enriched from blood (not recorded which). This TCR came from a young man who had recovered from COVID-19. The CDR3 reads CASRRLYSNQPQHF. The base sequence is TGTGCCAGCAGAAGACTGTATAGCAATCAGCCCCAGCATTTT.